The rows below give T cell receptor beta chains drawn from one sample of a study of control samples from healthy donors and cancer patients. Method: immunoSEQ multiplex PCR; TCRdb's copy keeps in-frame clones and lacks some. The sample consists of 140,000 or so clones, roughly 94% of them appearing once. Sequenced material: PBMCs. These receptors all stem from a man in his fifties or sixties with colorectal cancer. CDR3s include the opening cysteine and the closing phenylalanine or tryptophan. The order of the fields is CDR3 protein, CDR3 DNA, J gene, D gene, clone size, V gene. D genes are given only for firm matches. Clone size is not always given. Where it is, it says once, few, many or a class for expanded clones.

CDR3 protein: CASSQDRGGVSSYNEQFF
CDR3 DNA: TGCGCCAGCAGCCAAGATCGGGGGGGGGTTAGCTCCTACAATGAGCAGTTCTTC
J gene: TRBJ2-1
D gene: TRBD2
clone size: .
V gene: TRBV4-1

CDR3 protein: CASSRLRPRPNGELFF
CDR3 DNA: TGTGCCAGTAGTAGACTCCGGCCCCGGCCCAACGGGGAGCTGTTTTTT
J gene: TRBJ2-2
D gene: .
clone size: once
V gene: TRBV19

CDR3 protein: CASKREKENYGYTF
CDR3 DNA: TGTGCCAGCAAACGGGAGAAGGAAAACTATGGCTACACCTTC
J gene: TRBJ1-2
D gene: .
clone size: .
V gene: TRBV6-6

CDR3 protein: CASSPTTGGTEAFF
CDR3 DNA: TGTGCCAGCTCACCAACAACAGGGGGGACTGAAGCTTTCTTT
J gene: TRBJ1-1
D gene: TRBD1
clone size: .
V gene: TRBV18

CDR3 protein: CSASRASGGSDTQYF
CDR3 DNA: TGCAGTGCTAGTCGGGCTAGCGGGGGTTCAGATACGCAGTATTTT
J gene: TRBJ2-3
D gene: TRBD2
clone size: .
V gene: TRBV20-1

CDR3 protein: CASSPSAASSYNSPLHF
CDR3 DNA: TGTGCCAGTAGCCCTTCCGCCGCAAGCTCCTATAATTCACCCCTCCACTTT
J gene: TRBJ1-6
D gene: .
clone size: .
V gene: TRBV3-1/TRBV3-2

CDR3 protein: CASSFPQSSYNEQFF
CDR3 DNA: TGTGCCAGCAGTTTCCCCCAGAGCTCCTACAATGAGCAGTTCTTC
J gene: TRBJ2-1
D gene: .
clone size: .
V gene: TRBV27

CDR3 protein: CASSLQRSYEQYF
CDR3 DNA: TGTGCCAGCAGCTTGCAGCGGTCCTACGAGCAGTACTTC
J gene: TRBJ2-7
D gene: .
clone size: .
V gene: TRBV7-2

CDR3 protein: CASSAGMPQHF
CDR3 DNA: TGTGCCAGCAGTGCCGGCATGCCCCAGCATTTT
J gene: TRBJ1-5
D gene: .
clone size: .
V gene: TRBV12-3/TRBV12-4

CDR3 protein: CAISERQDSNYGYTF
CDR3 DNA: TGTGCCATCAGTGAGAGACAGGATTCTAACTATGGCTACACCTTC
J gene: TRBJ1-2
D gene: .
clone size: .
V gene: TRBV10-3

CDR3 protein: CASSRTGQRKGGTEAFF
CDR3 DNA: TGTGCCAGCAGTCGGACGGGACAGAGAAAAGGGGGCACTGAAGCTTTCTTT
J gene: TRBJ1-1
D gene: TRBD1
clone size: .
V gene: TRBV6-6

CDR3 protein: CASSLGFTTRASPLHF
CDR3 DNA: TGTGCCAGCAGCTTAGGTTTTACTACCCGGGCTTCACCCCTCCACTTT
J gene: TRBJ1-6
D gene: .
clone size: .
V gene: TRBV7-2

CDR3 protein: CASSLSGIAYEQYF
CDR3 DNA: TGTGCCAGCAGCTTGAGCGGAATAGCCTACGAGCAGTACTTC
J gene: TRBJ2-7
D gene: .
clone size: .
V gene: TRBV7-9

CDR3 protein: CASSRDGNQPQHF
CDR3 DNA: TGTGCCAGCAGCCGTGACGGCAATCAGCCCCAGCATTTT
J gene: TRBJ1-5
D gene: .
clone size: .
V gene: TRBV12-3/TRBV12-4

CDR3 protein: CASSQSAVSSYEQYF
CDR3 DNA: TGTGCCAGCAGCCAATCGGCAGTGAGCTCCTACGAGCAGTACTTC
J gene: TRBJ2-7
D gene: .
clone size: once
V gene: TRBV4-2

CDR3 protein: CASSEIPGGGNSPLHF
CDR3 DNA: TGTGCCAGCAGTGAAATCCCGGGAGGGGGCAATTCACCCCTCCACTTT
J gene: TRBJ1-6
D gene: TRBD1
clone size: .
V gene: TRBV25-1

CDR3 protein: CASARGGENYGYTF
CDR3 DNA: TGTGCCAGCGCCCGCGGGGGAGAGAACTATGGCTACACCTTC
J gene: TRBJ1-2
D gene: .
clone size: .
V gene: TRBV27

CDR3 protein: CASSLAQQGANEKLFF
CDR3 DNA: TGCGCCAGCAGCTTGGCCCAACAGGGGGCTAATGAAAAACTGTTTTTT
J gene: TRBJ1-4
D gene: TRBD1
clone size: .
V gene: TRBV5-1

CDR3 protein: CASSLGGRGGHSTDTQYF
CDR3 DNA: TGTGCCAGCAGCTTGGGAGGTCGGGGGGGCCATAGCACAGATACGCAGTATTTT
J gene: TRBJ2-3
D gene: TRBD2
clone size: once
V gene: TRBV7-8

CDR3 protein: CASSFSGLGTGELFF
CDR3 DNA: TGCGCCAGCAGCTTCTCTGGTCTGGGCACCGGGGAGCTGTTTTTT
J gene: TRBJ2-2
D gene: .
clone size: .
V gene: TRBV5-1

CDR3 protein: CASSSRTITDTQYF
CDR3 DNA: TGTGCCAGTAGTTCCCGGACTATCACAGATACGCAGTATTTT
J gene: TRBJ2-3
D gene: .
clone size: .
V gene: TRBV19

CDR3 protein: CASRDSSLSPLHF
CDR3 DNA: TGTGCCAGCAGGGACAGCAGCCTTTCACCCCTCCACTTT
J gene: TRBJ1-6
D gene: .
clone size: .
V gene: TRBV6-4

CDR3 protein: CASSLDRTPNSPLHF
CDR3 DNA: TGTGCCAGCAGCCTAGACAGAACCCCTAATTCACCCCTCCACTTT
J gene: TRBJ1-6
D gene: .
clone size: .
V gene: TRBV5-4

CDR3 protein: CASSRAGQTYNEQFF
CDR3 DNA: TGTGCCAGCAGCCGAGCCGGACAGACCTACAATGAGCAGTTCTTC
J gene: TRBJ2-1
D gene: .
clone size: .
V gene: TRBV9

CDR3 protein: CASSKGGTDTQYF
CDR3 DNA: TGTGCCAGTTCCAAGGGCGGCACAGATACGCAGTATTTT
J gene: TRBJ2-3
D gene: .
clone size: .
V gene: TRBV19

CDR3 protein: CASSRLQGSYNEQFF
CDR3 DNA: TGTGCCAGCAGCCGTTTGCAGGGCTCCTACAATGAGCAGTTCTTC
J gene: TRBJ2-1
D gene: .
clone size: .
V gene: TRBV11-2

CDR3 protein: CASSARGTEAFF
CDR3 DNA: TGCGCCAGCAGCGCCAGGGGCACTGAAGCTTTCTTT
J gene: TRBJ1-1
D gene: .
clone size: .
V gene: TRBV4-1

CDR3 protein: CASSYKTALQGYEQYF
CDR3 DNA: TGTGCCAGCAGCTATAAGACAGCCCTCCAAGGGTACGAGCAGTACTTC
J gene: TRBJ2-7
D gene: .
clone size: .
V gene: TRBV7-2

CDR3 protein: CASSDEKLFF
CDR3 DNA: TGTGCCAGCAGTGATGAAAAACTGTTTTTT
J gene: TRBJ1-4
D gene: .
clone size: few
V gene: TRBV7-9

CDR3 protein: CASSLPGPQETQYF
CDR3 DNA: TGTGCCAGCAGCTTACCGGGACCCCAAGAGACCCAGTACTTC
J gene: TRBJ2-5
D gene: .
clone size: .
V gene: TRBV7-2

CDR3 protein: CASRGTSGGARVTFF
CDR3 DNA: TGTGCCAGCAGGGGAACTAGCGGGGGGGCGAGAGTGACGTTCTTC
J gene: TRBJ2-1
D gene: TRBD2
clone size: .
V gene: TRBV2

CDR3 protein: CASSLNTEAFF
CDR3 DNA: TGTGCCAGCAGCTTGAACACTGAAGCTTTCTTT
J gene: TRBJ1-1
D gene: .
clone size: .
V gene: TRBV7-9

CDR3 protein: CASSYSATNEKLFF
CDR3 DNA: TGTGCCAGCAGTTACTCAGCAACTAATGAAAAACTGTTTTTT
J gene: TRBJ1-4
D gene: .
clone size: .
V gene: TRBV6-5

CDR3 protein: CASSLMGATSYEQYF
CDR3 DNA: TGTGCCAGCAGTTTAATGGGCGCGACGTCCTACGAGCAGTACTTC
J gene: TRBJ2-7
D gene: .
clone size: once
V gene: TRBV27

CDR3 protein: CATRAVYTGELFF
CDR3 DNA: TGTGCCACCAGGGCGGTTTACACCGGGGAGCTGTTTTTT
J gene: TRBJ2-2
D gene: .
clone size: .
V gene: TRBV11-2